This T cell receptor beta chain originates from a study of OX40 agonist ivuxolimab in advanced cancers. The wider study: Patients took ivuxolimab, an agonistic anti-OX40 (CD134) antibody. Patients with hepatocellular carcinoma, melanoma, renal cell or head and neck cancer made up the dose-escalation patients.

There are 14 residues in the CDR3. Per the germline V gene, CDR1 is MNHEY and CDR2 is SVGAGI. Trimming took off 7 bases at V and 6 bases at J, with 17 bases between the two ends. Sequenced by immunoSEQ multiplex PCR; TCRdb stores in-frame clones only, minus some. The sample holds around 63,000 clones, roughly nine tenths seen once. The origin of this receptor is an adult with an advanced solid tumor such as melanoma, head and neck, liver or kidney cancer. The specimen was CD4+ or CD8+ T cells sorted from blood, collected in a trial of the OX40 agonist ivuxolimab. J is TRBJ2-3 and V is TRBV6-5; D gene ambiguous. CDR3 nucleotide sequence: TGTGCCAGCATGGAGACAAGGGTAACGGATACGCAGTATTTT. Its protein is CASMETRVTDTQYF.